These T cell receptor beta chains were read from a single sample in a study of cytomegalovirus exposure and HLA in healthy donors. The assay was immunoSEQ multiplex PCR, and TCRdb's table has in-frame clones only and misses some. This sample carries some 65,000 clones, approximately 96% of them seen once, and the ten largest clones take about 4.4%. What was sequenced was PBMCs. The receptors originated from a young man in good health and CMV-seropositive. CDR3s include the opening cysteine and the closing phenylalanine or tryptophan. A D gene is named only where the DNA matches it firmly. Where a row states a size, it is once, few, many or the class of an expanded clone; other rows omit it.

j_gene,len,d_gene,abundance,v_gene,CDR3nt,CDR3aa
TRBJ1-2,15,TRBD1,NA,TRBV6-5,TGTGCCAGCAGTACCTCACAGGGGGCGGGGGATGGCTACACCTTC,CASSTSQGAGDGYTF
TRBJ2-3,16,TRBD2,once,TRBV4-1,TGCGCCAGCAGCCGTCAGACTAGCGGGGGCACAGATACGCAGTATTTT,CASSRQTSGGTDTQYF
TRBJ1-5,15,TRBD1,many,TRBV6-4,TGTGCCAGCAGTCCAACAGGGGAAGGTGGCCAGCCCCAGCATTTT,CASSPTGEGGQPQHF
TRBJ1-5,14,NA,NA,TRBV10-3,TGTGCCATCAGTTCCCAGGGTAGCAATCAGCCCCAGCATTTT,CAISSQGSNQPQHF
TRBJ1-2,16,NA,NA,TRBV7-2,TGTGCCAGCAGCTTAATTTTCGAGTTAGCTAACTATGGCTACACCTTC,CASSLIFELANYGYTF
TRBJ1-3,19,NA,NA,TRBV5-5,TGTGCCAGCACCCAGGTGGGGGCTATTATCCCTCTCTCTGGAAACACCATATATTTT,CASTQVGAIIPLSGNTIYF
TRBJ1-2,14,NA,NA,TRBV28,TGTGCCAGCAGTACGGACACCTTTAACTATGGCTACACCTTC,CASSTDTFNYGYTF
TRBJ2-2,15,NA,NA,TRBV5-5,TGTGCCAGCAGCTCAAGAAACAGGAACACCGGGGAGCTGTTTTTT,CASSSRNRNTGELFF
TRBJ1-1,15,TRBD1,NA,TRBV10-1,TGCGCCAGCAGTGAGTCGAGGGGGCCAGGCACTGAAGCTTTCTTT,CASSESRGPGTEAFF
TRBJ2-2,16,TRBD2,NA,TRBV19,TGTGCCAGTAGTATTTTAGCGGGAGGGCCGACCGGGGAGCTGTTTTTT,CASSILAGGPTGELFF
TRBJ1-1,15,NA,NA,TRBV6-1,TGTGCCAGCCTCCAAACGGGGGGGCGCGACACTGAGGCTTTCTTT,CASLQTGGRDTEAFF